This T cell receptor beta chain was retrieved from a study of blood T cell repertoires in COVID-19. Clones were read by immunoSEQ multiplex PCR, and TCRdb kept only the in-frame ones, dropping some. Here the sample spans more than 90,000 clones, 70% to 90% being singletons. CDR1 and CDR2 from the germline V gene are SGHRS and YFSETQ. The CDR3 spans 17 residues. V was cut by 4 bases and J by 4 bases, with 21 bases left in between. The chain recombines TRBV5-1 with TRBJ2-1; perhaps TRBD1 as D (6 bases). This TCR came from a man aged 65-85 years who had recovered from COVID-19. The sample was peripheral blood. The CDR3 here is CASSLLQGTSRYNEQFF. CDR3 sequence (DNA): TGCGCCAGCAGCCTTCTCCAGGGGACCTCTAGATACAATGAGCAGTTCTTC.